The TCR beta chain under discussion was sequenced for a study of chemoradiotherapy in HPV16-positive cancers. Study observations and caveats: In HPV16-positive patients, HPV-responsive T-cell expansion tracked better recurrence-free survival.

The germline gives CDR1 SGHKS, CDR2 YYEKEE (reference sequence). V shed 0 bases, J shed 7 bases, and the junction held 7 bases outside the gene matches. CDR3 size: 15 residues. This clone was observed once. What it recognizes is unknown. Clones were sequenced by immunoSEQ multiplex PCR, and TCRdb holds only the in-frame ones, with some missing. The sample shows nearly 35,000 clones, 80% to 95% of them seen only once. The origin of this receptor is a human donor with HPV-associated anogenital cancer. The sequences come from blood, collected from a patient who underwent chemoradiotherapy. The V call is TRBV5-5, the J call TRBJ2-7, with 10 bases that match TRBD1. DNA for the CDR3: TGTGCCAGCAGCTTGGAGGGACAGGGGATAAGGGAGCAGTACTTC. Its protein is CASSLEGQGIREQYF. The variable domain in full, completed from reference TRBV5-5 and TRBJ2-7, reads DAGVTQSPTHLIKTRGQQVTLRCSPISGHKSVSWYQQVLGQGPQFIFQYYEKEERGRGNFPDRFSARQFPNYSSELNVNALLLGDSALYLCASSLEGQGIREQYFGPGTRLTVT.